These T cell receptor beta chains were read from a single sample in a study of post-analysis software for immune sequencing data. TCRdb independently ran MiXCR on the PCR reads; one entry per CDR3 protein. Among a few hundred thousand distinct CDR3 sequences listed, less than 40% were seen once. The specimen was blood. These receptors were taken from a girl aged 5-17 years with multiple sclerosis. The CDR3 runs from the conserved cysteine through the conserved F or W. Each record gives: J gene, V gene, CDR3 protein.

TRBJ2-1,TRBV7-2,CASSSGQGMGQFF
TRBJ2-6,TRBV4-2,CASSQEIATSSGANVLTF
TRBJ2-2,TRBV7-2,CASSLDGGINTGELFF
TRBJ1-1,TRBV7-8,CASSLVRLMNTEAFF
TRBJ2-5,TRBV3-1,CASSQDGTGGGETQYF
TRBJ2-3,TRBV9,CASSVVRLAGGTHTDTQYF
-,TRBV12-3/TRBV12-4,CASSFGTGISEQYF
TRBJ2-1,TRBV4-1,CASSHPGGNPTNEQFF
TRBJ2-1,TRBV12-3/TRBV12-4,CASSLATDNEQFF
TRBJ2-1,TRBV10-3,CAISPRGASYNEQFF
TRBJ1-2,TRBV24-1,CATSDRGQTSGYTF
TRBJ2-1,TRBV6-5,CASSYAGTGSNNEQFF
TRBJ2-2,TRBV5-1,CASSPRGGENTGELFF
TRBJ2-5,TRBV3-1,CATLQQGAEETQYF
TRBJ2-4,TRBV20-1,CSALDPLTGMDF
TRBJ1-5,TRBV7-2,CASSLETPFQPQHF